These 9 T cell receptor beta chains were all obtained from the same sample, sequenced in a study of CDR3 diversity in severe acne. TCRdb analysed the PCR reads with MiXCR anew, one entry per CDR3 protein. This table has about 90,000 distinct CDR3 sequences, about half appearing once. The specimen sequenced was blood. These receptors originate from a male donor with severe acne vulgaris.

This clonotype was counted only a few times. The chain employs TRBV24-1 and TRBJ1-3; 7 positions agree with TRBD1. V shed 4 bases and J 3 bases; nucleotides not matched to a gene: 11. There are 17 residues in the CDR3. Germline values: CDR1 KGHDR, CDR2 SFDVKD. Here the CDR3 reads CATSDPGTAGVGNTIYF. CDR3 DNA sequence: TGTGCCACCAGTGACCCCGGGACAGCCGGGGTTGGAAACACCATATATTTT.

The V call is TRBV18, the J call TRBJ2-2; weak D call: TRBD1 (6 bases). The CDR3 spans 10 residues. From germline, CDR1 is KGHSH and CDR2 LQKENI. V lost 3 bases to trimming and J lost 16 bases, with 9 bases between them. CDR3 coding DNA: TGTGCCAGCTCACCGGGCAGGGGGTTTTTT. Translation: CASSPGRGFF.

The rearrangement uses TRBV9 and TRBJ1-1; D is undetermined. CDR3 length: 14 amino acids. CDR1 and CDR2 from the germline V gene are SGDLS and YYNGEE. The V and J ends lost 3 bases and 4 bases respectively, with 13 bases between them. CDR3 in DNA: TGTGCCAGCAGCGGCCCACTCCCGGGCACTGAAGCTTTCTTT. This translates into CASSGPLPGTEAFF. The variable domain in full, with the rest retrieved from reference TRBV9 and TRBJ1-1, is DSGVTQTPKHLITATGQRVTLRCSPRSGDLSVYWYQQSLDQGLQFLIQYYNGEERAKGNILERFSAQQFPDLHSELNLSSLELGDSALYFCASSGPLPGTEAFFGQGTRLTVV.

This clonotype was picked up many times. V usage is TRBV20-1 and J usage is TRBJ2-6; D is undetermined. There are 14 residues in the CDR3. Germline V lookup: CDR1 DFQATT, CDR2 SNEGSKA (reference sequence). With 2 bases removed from V and 0 bases from J, the gap between germline ends came to 5 bases. The CDR3 DNA sequence: TGCAGTGCTAGACACCTCTCTGGGGCCAACGTCCTGACTTTC. This sequence encodes CSARHLSGANVLTF.

This clonotype was seen once. The rearrangement joins TRBV28 to TRBJ1-6, with D possibly matching TRBD1 (5 bases). Trimming cost V 6 bases and J 6 bases, with 12 bases left between them. Germline CDR1 reads MDHEN; CDR2 reads SYDVKM. The CDR3 totals 14 residues. The CDR3 region has the DNA TGTGCCAGCAGCCGACAGTCCCCTAATTCACCCCTCCACTTT. Its protein is CASSRQSPNSPLHF.

The chain recombines TRBV10-3 with TRBJ1-2; the match to TRBD1 covers 7 bases. The CDR3 runs 17 residues. The J segment lost 0 bases and the V segment lost 0 bases, leaving 7 bases of the junction unmatched. The germline gives CDR1 ENHRY, CDR2 SYGVKD. This chain's CDR3 is CAISESSQGIANYGYTF. The CDR3 nucleotides read TGTGCCATCAGTGAGTCCTCACAGGGGATAGCTAACTATGGCTACACCTTC.

This clonotype appeared a single time. The chain employs TRBV10-2 and TRBJ1-4, with D tentatively TRBD1 (6 bases). The CDR3 is 13 amino acids. From germline, CDR1 is WSHSY and CDR2 SAAADI. Trimming removed 7 bases at V and 7 bases at J, with 13 bases between. The CDR3 region is CASTRGLGEKLFF. The CDR3 coding sequence is TGCGCCAGCACTCGGGGGCTTGGTGAAAAACTGTTTTTT.

For this clonotype: A much bigger clone sits one base away, suggesting this may be a read error. The J gene is TRBJ2-3, the V gene TRBV20-1; perhaps TRBD2 as D (6 bases). Trimming pared 0 bases from V and 0 bases from J, leaving 16 bases between. Per the germline V gene, CDR1 is DFQATT and CDR2 is SNEGSKA (reference sequence). CDR3 length: 17 amino acids. CDR3 nucleotides: TGCAGTGCTAGAGAGCTTGGCGGGGAGCCTAGCACAGATACGCAGTATTTT. Amino acid sequence: CSARELGGEPSTDTQYF.

There are many counts of this clonotype. CDR3 sequence reads: CASSAGTGDTYEQYV. DNA of the CDR3: TGTGCCAGCAGCGCCGGGACAGGGGACACCTACGAGCAGTACGTC. The V gene is TRBV5-5, the J gene TRBJ2-7; TRBD1 aligns across 10 bases. The junction had 6 bases not matched to a gene; V was cut back by 4 bases and J by 2 bases. The CDR3 runs to 15 residues. Germline values: CDR1 SGHKS, CDR2 YYEKEE (reference sequence).